Detailed here is one T cell receptor (beta chain). This clone's antigen is unknown. No base qualities exist here, and no much larger clone lies one base off it. TCRbeta CDR3 regions were amplified from genomic DNA using the immunoSEQ Assay, a bias-controlled multiplex PCR. In the paper's pipeline: The number of nucleated cells in each sample was estimated by amplification of reference gene primers within the assay. To quantify the absolute abundance of each unique TCRbeta CDR3 rearrangement, sequence reads were collapsed and filtered. For each sample, productive Simpson clonality was calculated as the square root of Simpson's diversity index across productive rearrangements. Entries here come from immuneACCESS through TCRdb and include only in-frame sequences with V and J called. Some clones fail to appear in such tables; in the studies checked, an unresolved V gene covers under half of the shortfall, and the cause of the remainder is unknown. V and J calls and clone size are those listed in that table; D and trimming were worked out from the DNA. The sample table lists 250,000 to 350,000 clones, around nine tenths of them with a count of one. The ten largest make up about 6% of the sample.

This sample stems from a study of blood T cell repertoires in COVID-19 (TCRdb year 2020). Broadly, across the study: Samples covering the acute and convalescent phases of COVID-19 were provided by collaborators in the United States, Italy and Spain. The prospective study material was composed of cDNA or gDNA derived from T cells, B-cell-depleted T cells, or PBMCs. Deeply sampled blood TCRbeta repertoires from subjects exposed to, actively infected with, or recovered from COVID-19 were included in the dataset. The repertoires were released in a freely available public database meant as a resource for research on the immune response to SARS-CoV-2. Samples were obtained from the ongoing ImmuneRACE study (first 160 participants) and from 1,254 subjects provided by 6 global collaborators. Sample metadata almost always included a de-identified subject ID, COVID-19 status, age in years and sex. Where available, HLA class I and class II types were obtained from metadata supplied by the sample provider rather than from assay-based typing.

Participants in the prospective study were enrolled through a virtual design, were aged roughly 18 to 100 years, and lived in about two dozen United States geographic areas. Cohort assignment in the prospective study relied on participant-reported clinical history from a screening survey and a study questionnaire. For ImmuneRACE Cohort 3, a participant was defined as recovered based on two consecutive negative NP/OP PCR tests, clearance by a healthcare professional, or resolution of symptoms. In the prospective study, whole blood, serum and a nasopharyngeal or oropharyngeal swab were collected from each participant by mobile phlebotomists. Prospective study participants could optionally give additional blood draws and questionnaires over an approximately two-month period. Before DNA extraction, prospective study blood samples were shipped either frozen or at room temperature. Taken from the germline V gene (reference sequence), the CDR1 and CDR2 loops are LNHDA and SQIVND. The CDR3 goes from the cysteine to the phenylalanine over 16 residues. The CDR3 DNA has 48 bases and is translated from base 1. V is pared back by 0 bases and J by 8 bases, with 19 bases lying between the germline termini.

Paper-wide results and their limitations: How much clinical and demographic metadata was included differed by source and by participant, and the metadata was provided uncurated.

Input material: PBMCs or T cells enriched from blood (not recorded which). The chain is made from TRBV19 and TRBJ1-2; TRBD1 could be the D gene, as 6 bases match. The TCR originated in a woman aged 40 to 50 who had recovered from COVID-19. The nucleotide sequence reads as follows: TGTGCCAGTAGTATAGATTTGGGGGCCTTCTTTCGCGGCTACACCTTC. Its protein product is CASSIDLGAFFRGYTF.